The source of this T cell receptor beta chain is a study of identical twins. TCRdb analysed the 5' RACE reads with MiXCR anew, one entry per CDR3 protein. Seen here are 210,000 or so distinct CDR3 sequences, about a sixth observed once, and the top ten hold around two fifths. Germline V gene sequence: CDR1 DFQATT, CDR2 SNEGSKA (reference sequence). The CDR3 extends over 14 amino acids. The V gene lost 5 bases and the J gene lost 3 bases, with 13 bases spanning the gap. This clonotype was counted between two and nine times. Healthy Caucasian donors formed the entire cohort. The data were also submitted as part of a second study, on T cells expressing NK-cell markers. That investigation notes: Beta-chain profiling covered CD3+CD56+NKG2C+, CD3+CD56+NKG2C- and CD3+CD56-NKG2C+ sorted subsets.

Material for sequencing was CD8+ T cells sorted from blood. J is TRBJ1-4 and V is TRBV20-1, with a weak D call TRBD1 (6 bases). The receptor's source is a young woman in good health. The CDR3 sequence is CSAAGQGSNEKLFF. The CDR3 bases are TGCAGTGCTGCCGGCCAGGGGTCTAATGAAAAACTGTTTTTT.